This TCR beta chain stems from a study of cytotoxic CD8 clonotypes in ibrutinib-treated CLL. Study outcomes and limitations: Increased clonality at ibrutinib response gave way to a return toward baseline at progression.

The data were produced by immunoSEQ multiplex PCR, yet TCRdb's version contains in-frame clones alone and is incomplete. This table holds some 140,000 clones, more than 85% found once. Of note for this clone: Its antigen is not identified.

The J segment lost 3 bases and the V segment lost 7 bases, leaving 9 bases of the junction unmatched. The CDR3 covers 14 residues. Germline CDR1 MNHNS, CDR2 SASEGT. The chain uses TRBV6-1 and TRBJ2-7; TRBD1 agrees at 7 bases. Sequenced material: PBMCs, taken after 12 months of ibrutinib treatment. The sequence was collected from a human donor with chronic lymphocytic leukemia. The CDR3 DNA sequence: TGTGCCAGCACTGACAGGGTCGGGGACTACGAGCAGTACTTC. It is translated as CASTDRVGDYEQYF.